This T cell receptor beta chain was sequenced in a study of T-cell reconstitution after alpha-beta-depleted transplantation in children. Trimming pared 5 bases from V and 6 bases from J, leaving 11 bases between. This CDR3 is 13 amino acids long. Preparation of the TCRbeta library involved a method that used unique molecular identifiers. In TCRdb, the PCR reads were re-called with MiXCR into one record per CDR3 protein. In the table there are 65,000 to 85,000 distinct CDR3 sequences, about a tenth of which are singletons. In its sample, this clonotype was seen many times. The sequence was obtained from a boy between 10 and 17 years old with acute myeloid leukemia, due to receive a stem cell transplant. The starting material was PBMCs, obtained before TCRalphabeta/CD19-depleted stem cell transplant. The chain joins TRBV12-3 or TRBV12-4 to TRBJ1-5, with D possibly being TRBD1 (5 bases). CDR3 nucleotides: TGTGCCAGCAGTGATACCAGGGCTCAGCCCCAGCATTTT. It is translated as CASSDTRAQPQHF.